A selection of T cell receptor beta chains follows, all from one sample in a study of blood T cell repertoires in COVID-19. This table comes from immunoSEQ multiplex PCR, and its TCRdb copy is limited to in-frame clones, with some not included. This table holds roughly 210,000 clones, 87% found once. Sequencing was done on a sample of PBMCs or T cells enriched from blood (not recorded which). The receptors here all came from a man aged 25 to 45 in a cohort exposed to, infected with or recovered from COVID-19 (not recorded which). CDR3s include the opening cysteine and the closing phenylalanine or tryptophan. D genes are given only for firm matches. Clone sizes are given selectively: once, few, many, or a class where the clone is expanded.

CDR3 DNA,CDR3 protein,J gene,D gene,clone size,V gene
TGTGCCAGCAGCTTCTGGGGGCGCACAGATACGCAGTATTTT,CASSFWGRTDTQYF,TRBJ2-3,-,-,TRBV13
TGTGCCACCAGTGGGGGGACTAGCGGGAGGCGATTCTACAATGAGCAGTTCTTC,CATSGGTSGRRFYNEQFF,TRBJ2-1,TRBD2,-,TRBV24-1
TGTGCCAGCAGTAAAGATACAGTCACAGATACGCAGTATTTT,CASSKDTVTDTQYF,TRBJ2-3,-,-,TRBV2
TGTGCCAGCAGTTTTTGGGACAGGGGGATACTAAATTCACCCCTCCACTTT,CASSFWDRGILNSPLHF,TRBJ1-6,TRBD1,-,TRBV28
TGTGCCAGCTCACCCAAACCGGACATAAGAGGAAACACCATATATTTT,CASSPKPDIRGNTIYF,TRBJ1-3,-,-,TRBV18
TGCGCCAGCAGCCCCTACAGGGATAGCAATCAGCCCCAGCATTTT,CASSPYRDSNQPQHF,TRBJ1-5,-,-,TRBV4-1
TGTGCCAGCACCTCCGCGGGGGGACCAAGAGAGACCCAGTACTTC,CASTSAGGPRETQYF,TRBJ2-5,TRBD2,-,TRBV27
TGTGCCAGCAGTATCCCCGGGGGGCGCGTAACCGGGGAGCTGTTTTTT,CASSIPGGRVTGELFF,TRBJ2-2,-,-,TRBV28
TGTGCCAGCAGCTTATCCGGGACAGAGTCCTACGAGCAGTACTTC,CASSLSGTESYEQYF,TRBJ2-7,TRBD1,once,TRBV11-2
TGTGCCATCAGTGACCTACAGGGGGGCATCAACAATAGCAATCAGCCCCAGCATTTT,CAISDLQGGINNSNQPQHF,TRBJ1-5,TRBD1,few,TRBV10-3
TGTGCCAGCAGCTTAGGGGACAGGGGGGGTGGTGAGCAGTTCTTC,CASSLGDRGGGEQFF,TRBJ2-1,TRBD1,-,TRBV7-6
TGTGCCAGTAGTTTTAGAACGAACACTGAAGCTTTCTTT,CASSFRTNTEAFF,TRBJ1-1,-,-,TRBV19
TGCGCCAGCAGCCAAGTGGATTCCAGGGGAACTGAAGCTTTCTTT,CASSQVDSRGTEAFF,TRBJ1-1,-,-,TRBV4-1
TGTGCTAGTGGTTTGTCCTCGGGGGCCTACAATGAGCAGTTCTTC,CASGLSSGAYNEQFF,TRBJ2-1,-,-,TRBV12-5
TGCGCCAGCAGCTTGCGGGGGGCTGGGTATGGCTACACCTTC,CASSLRGAGYGYTF,TRBJ1-2,-,-,TRBV5-1
TGTGCCAGCAGCAAAGTAAGACTAGCGGGACTTTCGCGCTACGAGCAGTACTTC,CASSKVRLAGLSRYEQYF,TRBJ2-7,-,-,TRBV21-1
TGTGCCAGCAGCTCAAAGGGACAGGCTCCCTACGAGCAGTACTTC,CASSSKGQAPYEQYF,TRBJ2-7,TRBD1,-,TRBV5-4
TGTGCCAGCAGCTATTTAGTGGATTCACCCCTCCACTTT,CASSYLVDSPLHF,TRBJ1-6,-,-,TRBV7-8
TGTGCCAGCAGTTCCCCGAGGACTAGCGGTAGTTCGGGCAATGAGCAGTTCTTC,CASSSPRTSGSSGNEQFF,TRBJ2-1,TRBD2,-,TRBV28
TGTGCCAGCAGTGAAGAGGTTCAGGGACAGGGGGCAGATACGCAGTATTTT,CASSEEVQGQGADTQYF,TRBJ2-3,TRBD1,-,TRBV6-1
TGTGCCAGCAGCTTAGCCTATAAGACAGGGCCACCCTACGAGCAGTACTTC,CASSLAYKTGPPYEQYF,TRBJ2-7,TRBD1,-,TRBV7-8